The source of this TCR beta chain is a study of shared clonotypes between healthy human individuals. The V gene's germline CDR1 is WNHNN and CDR2 SYGVQD (reference sequence). The CDR3 is 13 amino acids. V dropped 4 bases and J dropped 2; count of bases not matched to a gene: 2. The table came from immunoSEQ multiplex PCR; TCRdb's copy has only in-frame clones and leaves some out. The top ten clones hold roughly 1.2% of a sample with about 1.4 million clones, roughly 97% of them seen once. The receptor's source is a man aged 25 to 40 in good health. The sequenced sample was naive CD4+ T cells sorted from blood. The sample's subset: CD45RA+ positively selected. The rearrangement joins TRBV10-1 to TRBJ2-7; 7 nucleotides line up with TRBD2. The CDR3 DNA sequence: TGCGCCAGCAGTGCTAGCGGAGCCTACGAGCAGTACTTC. Its translation is CASSASGAYEQYF.